Following are 27 T cell receptor beta chains from one sample sequenced in a study of blood T cell repertoires in COVID-19. This table comes from immunoSEQ multiplex PCR, and its TCRdb copy is limited to in-frame clones, with some not included. The repertoire holds approximately 390,000 clones, around 90% seen once, with around 2% in the top ten. The sample comprised PBMCs or T cells enriched from blood (not recorded which). Receptors were obtained from a woman aged 40 to 55 with acute COVID-19.

The chain joins TRBV4-1 to TRBJ2-1; TRBD1 matches 10 bases. Germline V gene sequence: CDR1 MGHRA, CDR2 YSYEKL. Trimming removed 4 bases from V and 6 bases from J; junction bases left unmatched: 9. The CDR3 length is 16 residues. The CDR3 nucleotides are TGCGCCAGCAGCCTCCCGACAGGGGGCGCCCGCAATGAGCAGTTCTTC. Protein product: CASSLPTGGARNEQFF.

The chain employs TRBV10-2 and TRBJ2-7; 11 bases fit TRBD2. Germline assignment: CDR1 WSHSY and CDR2 SAAADI. The length of the CDR3 is 14 residues. V shed 6 bases and J 2 bases; nucleotides not matched to a gene: 3. CDR3 loop: CASSDSGGAYEQYF. In nucleotides, the CDR3 is TGCGCCAGCAGCGATAGCGGGGGGGCCTACGAGCAGTACTTC.

The chain joins TRBV29-1 to TRBJ2-7, with D possibly TRBD2 on 6 matching bases. The V gene lost 3 bases and the J gene lost 2 bases, with 14 bases spanning the gap. Germline loops: CDR1 SQVTM, CDR2 ANQGSEA. The CDR3 has 14 amino acids. CDR3 bases: TGCAGCGTTGAGGCGGGACCAAACCCCTACGAGCAGTACTTC. It is translated as CSVEAGPNPYEQYF.

The chain links TRBV2 to TRBJ2-3, with 8 positions matching TRBD2. This CDR3 region has 14 residues. With V trimmed by 6 bases and J by 0 bases, 2 bases remained unmatched. From germline, CDR1 is SNHLY and CDR2 FYNNEI. In nucleotides, the CDR3 is TGTGCCAGCAGAGCGGGGGTAAGCACAGATACGCAGTATTTT. This codes for CASRAGVSTDTQYF.

The V gene is TRBV15, the J gene TRBJ1-2, with unresolved D. This CDR3 region has 12 residues. Germline CDR1 is LNHNV and CDR2 is YYDKDF (reference sequence). With 2 bases removed from V and 7 bases from J, the gap between germline ends came to 8 bases. This chain's CDR3 is CATSRTTSGYTF. Here the CDR3 DNA reads TGTGCCACCAGCAGAACGACAAGTGGCTACACCTTC.

Here the CDR3 DNA reads TGTGCCAGCAGTTTAGAGAGCCGGGGTGCCATATATTTT. Translated: CASSLESRGAIYF. The gene calls are TRBV12-3 or TRBV12-4 and TRBJ1-3; unclear D gene. There are 13 residues in the CDR3. Trimming pared 1 base from V and 11 bases from J, leaving 12 bases between.

A note on this clone: This sample includes further DNA sequences coding for the same CDR3. The chain carries TRBV7-2 and TRBJ2-7, with a weak D call TRBD1 (6 bases). This CDR3 has 13 amino acids. Germline loops: CDR1 SGHTA, CDR2 FQGNSA. The V end lost 0 bases, the J end lost 3 bases, and 6 bases lay between the germline ends. The CDR3: CASSLAQGYEQYF. In DNA form, the CDR3 reads TGTGCCAGCAGCTTAGCACAGGGCTACGAGCAGTACTTC.

The chain uses TRBV4-1 and TRBJ1-2; tentative D call: TRBD1 (6 bases). Trimming removed 1 base from V and 4 bases from J, with 16 bases in between. Germline lookup yields CDR1 MGHRA and CDR2 YSYEKL. The CDR3 runs to 16 residues. CDR3 region: CASSQAGQGLPYGYTF. The CDR3 nucleotides are TGCGCCAGCAGCCAAGCAGGGCAGGGGTTACCCTATGGCTACACCTTC.

The chain links TRBV19 to TRBJ2-7; 10 bases are shared with TRBD2. The CDR3 loop spans 16 amino acids. CDR1 is LNHDA, CDR2 SQIVND, per germline (reference sequence). With V trimmed by 3 bases and J by 2 bases, 7 bases remained unmatched. The CDR3 reads CASSMRSGGETYEQYF. For the CDR3, the DNA is TGTGCCAGTAGTATGCGGAGCGGGGGGGAAACCTACGAGCAGTACTTC.

The V gene is TRBV29-1, the J gene TRBJ2-4; D not resolved. Germline CDR1 SQVTM, CDR2 ANQGSEA. Trimming removed 6 bases from V and 6 bases from J, with 15 bases in between. This CDR3 comprises 13 residues. The CDR3 sequence: CSVALDFGNIQYF. The CDR3 DNA sequence: TGCAGCGTAGCCCTCGACTTCGGAAACATTCAGTACTTC.

The rearrangement joins TRBV25-1 to TRBJ2-7; D is possibly TRBD1 (6 bases). Germline assignment: CDR1 MGHDK and CDR2 SYGVNS. V was cut by 4 bases and J by 6 bases, with 19 bases left in between. The CDR3 is 15 residues long. The DNA for the CDR3 is TGTGCCAGCAGTGTTGGGGGCAGCTCAGGCTCCGAGCAGTACTTC. Amino acid sequence: CASSVGGSSGSEQYF.

V and J are TRBV20-1 and TRBJ2-3; D unresolved. The CDR3 contains 12 residues. Germline values: CDR1 DFQATT, CDR2 SNEGSKA (reference sequence). Trimming took 3 bases from V and 7 from J, leaving 11 bases between them. Written as DNA, the CDR3 is TGCAGTGCTAGTTCCACACGTTATACGCAGTATTTT. Protein sequence: CSASSTRYTQYF.

V usage is TRBV23-1 and J usage is TRBJ2-1; the match to TRBD2 covers 9 bases. TRBV23-1 is filed as an ORF, its function uncertain. This CDR3 contains 15 residues. With 6 bases clipped from V and 0 bases from J, the junction kept 3 bases outside the gene matches. In DNA form, the CDR3 reads TGCGCCAGCAGACTTAGCGGGGGCTCCTACAATGAGCAGTTCTTC. Translating it yields CASRLSGGSYNEQFF.

The CDR3 bases are TGTGCCAGCAGCCCCCCAGGGGTTGGGGAAAAACTGTTTTTT. Its protein is CASSPPGVGEKLFF. The chain employs TRBV7-9 and TRBJ1-4; perhaps TRBD1 as D (6 bases). CDR1 is SEHNR and CDR2 is FQNEAQ in the germline V gene (reference sequence). The CDR3 consists of 14 residues. V was shortened by 5 bases and J by 8 bases, with 15 bases between the two germline ends.

The genes are TRBV28 and TRBJ2-2; D is possibly TRBD2 (6 bases). V gave up 6 bases and J gave up 8 bases, with 22 bases separating them. The CDR3 is made up of 16 amino acids. Germline V CDR1 and CDR2: MDHEN, SYDVKM. This CDR3 is CASRGGTGTANGELFF. DNA for the CDR3: TGTGCCAGCAGGGGGGGTACCGGCACAGCAAATGGGGAGCTGTTTTTT.

The chain has TRBV30 and TRBJ1-6; no reliable D call. The CDR3 contains 12 residues. V lost 8 bases and J lost 10, with 15 bases in between. Germline CDR1 GTSNPN, CDR2 SVGIG (reference sequence). The CDR3 sequence: CAAVTGFSPLHF. The CDR3 bases are TGTGCCGCAGTCACGGGGTTCTCACCCCTCCACTTT.

The chain uses TRBV27 and TRBJ2-3; D may be TRBD1 (5 bases). The V end lost 5 bases, the J end lost 4 bases, and 10 bases lay between the germline ends. Germline V CDR1 and CDR2: MNHEY, SMNVEV (reference sequence). The CDR3 is 13 amino acids. CDR3: CASSHDRSDTQYF. DNA for the CDR3: TGTGCCAGCAGTCATGACAGATCAGATACGCAGTATTTT.

The chain couples TRBV18 to TRBJ2-1, with D possibly TRBD1 on 6 matching bases. The V end lost 4 bases, the J end lost 4 bases, and 17 bases lay between the germline ends. The CDR3 length is 16 residues. Germline V gives CDR1 KGHSH, CDR2 LQKENI. The CDR3 loop is CASSLRAQGPYNEQFF. The CDR3 region has the DNA TGTGCCAGCTCACTCAGAGCACAGGGCCCTTACAATGAGCAGTTCTTC.

This chain links TRBV7-6 with TRBJ1-1, with a possible D match to TRBD1 (5 bases). The CDR3 is made up of 14 amino acids. Germline V gene data show CDR1 as SGHVS and CDR2 as FNYEAQ. The germline V and J ends were trimmed by 1 base and 1 base, with 7 bases remaining between them. CDR3 loop: CASSLVGGNTEAFF. CDR3 DNA: TGTGCCAGCAGCTTAGTCGGGGGGAACACTGAAGCTTTCTTT.

This chain uses TRBV5-1 with TRBJ1-1; 7 bases agree with TRBD1. The V gene end was trimmed by 6 bases and the J gene end by 0 bases; junction bases not matched to a gene: 14. CDR1 SGHRS and CDR2 YFSETQ come from the germline V gene. The CDR3 consists of 17 residues. Written as DNA, the CDR3 is TGCGCCAGCACCCCAAGGGGACAGAATATCATGAACACTGAAGCTTTCTTT. Amino acids: CASTPRGQNIMNTEAFF.

The chain has TRBV24-1 and TRBJ2-1; D is possibly TRBD2 (6 bases). The V gene lost 5 bases and the J gene lost 2 bases, with 6 bases spanning the gap. CDR1 KGHDR and CDR2 SFDVKD come from the germline V gene. The CDR3 covers 13 residues. CDR3 DNA sequence: TGTGCCACCAGTGGGGAGGCCTACAATGAGCAGTTCTTC. Residues: CATSGEAYNEQFF.

This chain uses TRBV30 with TRBJ1-2; D unresolved. Trimming stripped 2 bases from V and 2 bases from J, with 9 bases between. The CDR3 consists of 13 residues. Looked up from germline, CDR1 is GTSNPN and CDR2 is SVGIG (reference sequence). The CDR3 loop reads CAWSHSDNYGYTF. The CDR3 bases are TGTGCCTGGAGTCACAGTGACAACTATGGCTACACCTTC.

The chain recombines TRBV21-1 with TRBJ1-2; the table names TRBD1, a call not compared with the DNA. TRBV21-1 is classified as a pseudogene. The CDR3 extends over 15 amino acids. The CDR3 nucleotides are TGTGCCAGCAGCAAAGGGAGGACAGCCCCTGGAGGCTACACCTTC. Residues: CASSKGRTAPGGYTF.

The chain employs TRBV2 and TRBJ2-4; D remains unclear. V dropped 11 bases and J dropped 1 base, with 18 bases sitting between them. This CDR3 region has 15 residues. CDR1 and CDR2 from the germline V gene are SNHLY and FYNNEI. The CDR3 DNA sequence: TGTGCCGGAGCTTCCTCCGAAGTGGCCAAAAACATTCAGTACTTC. Its protein is CAGASSEVAKNIQYF.

This chain links TRBV7-8 with TRBJ1-5; D gene uncertain. CDR3 length: 13 amino acids. Germline V gene data show CDR1 as SGHVS and CDR2 as FQNEAQ. Trimming removed 1 base from V and 3 bases from J, with 4 bases in between. CDR3 in DNA: TGTGCCAGCAGCTTAGTCTTCAATCAGCCCCAGCATTTT. This gives the protein CASSLVFNQPQHF. The full variable domain, its missing parts supplied by reference TRBV7-8 and TRBJ1-5, is GAGVSQSPRYKVAKRGQDVALRCDPISGHVSLFWYQQALGQGPEFLTYFQNEAQLDKSGLPSDRFFAERPEGSVSTLKIQRTQQEDSAVYLCASSLVFNQPQHFGDGTRLSIL.

This clone came up once. V usage is TRBV29-1 and J usage is TRBJ1-3; D call uncertain. Germline values: CDR1 SQVTM, CDR2 ANQGSEA. The ends were cut back, 4 bases at V and 0 bases at J, with 10 bases in the middle. This CDR3 is built from 14 residues. CDR3 sequence: CSVGETPSGNTIYF. The CDR3 DNA reads as TGCAGCGTTGGGGAGACACCCTCTGGAAACACCATATATTTT.

The genes are TRBV15 and TRBJ2-3, with D hard to call. Germline V gives CDR1 LNHNV, CDR2 YYDKDF (reference sequence). The CDR3 runs to 14 residues. Trimming pared 2 bases from V and 4 bases from J, leaving 10 bases between. The CDR3 bases are TGTGCCACCAGCAGACAGCTTGGGCCAGATACGCAGTATTTT. Translation: CATSRQLGPDTQYF.